This T cell receptor (beta chain) appears in the sequencing data of a study of cytomegalovirus exposure and HLA in healthy donors. General study points: DRB1 had the most TCR associations and HLA-C the fewest, a later analysis found, with rates varying by HLA locus.

Regarding this clone: The antigen remains undetermined.

This CDR3 is built from 12 residues. Trimming took off 5 bases at V and 0 bases at J, with 5 bases between the two ends. Germline values: CDR1 SGHVS, CDR2 FQNEAQ. Primers included in the PCR were 60 Vbeta and 13 Jbeta primers. This table comes from immunoSEQ multiplex PCR, and its TCRdb copy is limited to in-frame clones, with some not included. The data hold approximately 140,000 clones, with around 81% observed a single time. Healthy people donating bone marrow made up the donors. The source material was PBMCs. The rearrangement uses TRBV7-8 and TRBJ2-7; D not certain. The receptor was isolated from a man aged 40-49 years in good health and CMV-seropositive. CDR3 loop: CASSPSSYEQYF. The CDR3 bases are TGTGCCAGCAGCCCTAGCTCCTACGAGCAGTACTTC.